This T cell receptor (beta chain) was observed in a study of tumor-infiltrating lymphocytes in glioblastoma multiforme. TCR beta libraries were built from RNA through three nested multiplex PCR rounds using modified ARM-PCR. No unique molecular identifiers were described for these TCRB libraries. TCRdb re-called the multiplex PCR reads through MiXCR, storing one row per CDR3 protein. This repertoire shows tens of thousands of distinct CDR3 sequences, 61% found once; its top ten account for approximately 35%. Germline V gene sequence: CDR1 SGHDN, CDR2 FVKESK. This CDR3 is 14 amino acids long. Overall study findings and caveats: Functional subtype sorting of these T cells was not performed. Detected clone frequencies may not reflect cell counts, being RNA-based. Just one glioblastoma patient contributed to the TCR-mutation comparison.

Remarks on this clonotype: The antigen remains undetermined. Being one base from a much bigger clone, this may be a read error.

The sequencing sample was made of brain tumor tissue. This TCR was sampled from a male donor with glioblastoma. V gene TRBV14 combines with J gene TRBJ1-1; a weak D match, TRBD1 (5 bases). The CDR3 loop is CVSSQVKGHTEAFF. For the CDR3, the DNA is TGTGTCAGCAGCCAAGTCAAGGGGCACACTGAAGCTTTCTTT.